These 23 T cell receptor beta chains originate from one sample sequenced in a study of cytomegalovirus exposure and HLA in healthy donors. Use of 60 Vbeta and 13 Jbeta primers characterized the PCR. Profiling relied on immunoSEQ multiplex PCR, and the TCRdb table lists in-frame clones only, not all of them. The table lists 150,000 to 200,000 clones, approximately 75% of them singletons. The sample consisted of PBMCs. The receptors originated from a woman under 30 in good health and CMV-seronegative.

The chain carries TRBV29-1 and TRBJ2-7; D possibly corresponds to TRBD2 (6 bases). Germline V gives CDR1 SQVTM, CDR2 ANQGSEA. Trimming took 7 bases from V and 4 from J, leaving 14 bases between them. The CDR3 totals 12 residues. This chain's CDR3 is CSAVGTPYEQYF. Here the CDR3 DNA reads TGCAGCGCTGTGGGGACTCCGTACGAGCAGTACTTC.

The J gene is TRBJ1-4, the V gene TRBV5-1, with D maybe TRBD1 (5 bases). The CDR3 is 16 residues long. V lost 0 bases and J 3 bases, leaving 12 bases between the germline ends. Germline values: CDR1 SGHRS, CDR2 YFSETQ. The chain's CDR3 is CASSLAPAGPNEKLFF. CDR3 nucleotides: TGCGCCAGCAGCTTGGCCCCAGCAGGGCCTAATGAAAAACTGTTTTTT.

The V and J genes are TRBV19 and TRBJ2-1; 9 positions match TRBD2. V trimming: 7 bases; J trimming: 8 bases; junction bases outside the gene matches: 15. CDR1 is LNHDA and CDR2 is SQIVND in the germline V gene (reference sequence). The CDR3 is 16 residues long. The CDR3 protein is CASKRVASGAPDEQFF. CDR3 sequence (DNA): TGTGCCAGTAAGAGGGTGGCTAGCGGGGCCCCCGATGAGCAGTTCTTC.

Concerning this clone: Germline is not matched at one junction end, which may reflect a read error. Other DNA sequences within the sample encode an identical CDR3. The V gene is TRBV11-2, the J gene TRBJ1-6, with TRBD1 identical over 8 bases. The CDR3 covers 17 residues. Germline CDR1 SGHAT, CDR2 FQNNGV. CDR3 residues: CASSLQGASSYNSPLHF. CDR3 nucleotide sequence: TGTGCCAGCAGCTTACAGGGGGCTTCCTCCTATAATTCTCCCCTCCACTTT.

V gene TRBV4-2 combines with J gene TRBJ1-3; TRBD1 matches at 7 bases. CDR1 LGHNA and CDR2 YNFKEQ come from the germline V gene. V dropped 2 bases and J dropped 2; count of bases not matched to a gene: 0. This CDR3 has 14 amino acids. The CDR3 DNA reads TGTGCCAGCAGCCAACAGGGGGCTGGAAACACCATATATTTT. Translated: CASSQQGAGNTIYF.

V usage is TRBV5-1 and J usage is TRBJ1-6; no firm D call. Looked up from germline, CDR1 is SGHRS and CDR2 is YFSETQ. This CDR3 has 15 residues. Trimming removed 0 bases at V and 5 bases at J, with 9 bases between. The CDR3 protein is CASSLVAEDNSPLHF. CDR3 sequence (DNA): TGCGCCAGCAGCTTGGTAGCAGAAGATAATTCACCCCTCCACTTT.

CDR3 coding DNA: TGCGCCAGCAGCTTGGTACCAGGGGGGCAAGAGACCCAGTACTTC. This translates into CASSLVPGGQETQYF. This chain joins TRBV5-1 and TRBJ2-5; possible D gene TRBD1, 7 bases. V dropped 0 bases and J dropped 2 bases, with 11 bases sitting between them. The CDR3 has 15 amino acids. The germline V gene has CDR1 SGHRS and CDR2 YFSETQ.

This clone has just one count. The rearrangement links TRBV19 to TRBJ2-5; TRBD1 aligns across 8 bases. The DNA end is a closer match to TRBJ2-7, so the J assignment may be wrong. The CDR3 spans 15 residues. CDR1 and CDR2 (germline): LNHDA, SQIVND (reference sequence). CDR3 in amino acids: CASRVQDRVNYEQYF. The CDR3 DNA reads TGTGCCAGTAGGGTCCAGGACAGGGTGAACTACGAGCAGTACTTC.

V is TRBV4-1 and J is TRBJ2-7; D is possibly TRBD1 (5 bases). Germline CDR1 and CDR2: MGHRA and YSYEKL. The CDR3 loop spans 13 amino acids. Trimming removed 3 bases from V and 4 bases from J, with 10 bases in between. The CDR3 spells CASSHMGPYEQYF. The DNA for the CDR3 is TGCGCCAGCAGCCACATGGGGCCTTACGAGCAGTACTTC.

This clone was found once. Within the sample, other DNA sequences also encode this same CDR3. V is TRBV9 and J is TRBJ2-2; D call uncertain. In germline, CDR1 is SGDLS, CDR2 YYNGEE. This CDR3 has 12 residues. Trimming removed 4 bases at V and 2 bases at J, with 3 bases between. The CDR3 protein is CASSPNTGELFF. CDR3 DNA sequence: TGTGCCAGCAGCCCAAACACCGGGGAGCTGTTTTTT.

As to this clone: Additional DNA sequences in this sample encode the identical CDR3. This sequence joins TRBV19 and TRBJ2-7, with D possibly being TRBD1 (5 bases). Germline CDR1 reads LNHDA; CDR2 reads SQIVND (reference sequence). Trimming removed 3 bases from V and 1 base from J, with 7 bases in between. The CDR3 length is 13 residues. The CDR3 sequence: CASSIDSSYEQYF. For the CDR3, the DNA is TGTGCCAGTAGTATCGACAGTTCCTACGAGCAGTACTTC.

The count of this clone is one. CDR3 protein: CASSLSVGGAVETQYF. CDR3 DNA sequence: TGTGCCAGCAGCTTGTCAGTTGGGGGGGCCGTGGAGACCCAGTACTTC. V is TRBV5-4 and J is TRBJ2-5, with D possibly being TRBD2 (7 bases). The germline V gene encodes CDR1 SGHNT and CDR2 YYREEE (reference sequence). The V and J ends lost 1 base and 5 bases respectively, with 18 bases between them. The CDR3 covers 16 residues.

The V gene is TRBV19, the J gene TRBJ2-1; D might be TRBD1 (5 bases). The ends were cut back, 9 bases at V and 0 bases at J, with 18 bases in the middle. The CDR3 loop spans 16 amino acids. Germline values: CDR1 LNHDA, CDR2 SQIVND (reference sequence). CDR3 sequence (DNA): TGTGCCAGCGACCGGGCAGGGTACGGCTCCTACAATGAGCAGTTCTTC. It is translated as CASDRAGYGSYNEQFF. The variable domain in full, completed from reference TRBV19 and TRBJ2-1, reads DGGITQSPKYLFRKEGQNVTLSCEQNLNHDAMYWYRQDPGQGLRLIYYSQIVNDFQKGDIAEGYSVSREKKESFPLTVTSAQKNPTAFYLCASDRAGYGSYNEQFFGPGTRLTVL.

The V and J genes are TRBV19 and TRBJ1-3; possibly TRBD1 for D (5 bases). Germline CDR1 is LNHDA and CDR2 is SQIVND (reference sequence). Trimming took off 5 bases at V and 2 bases at J, with 10 bases between the two ends. The CDR3 contains 14 residues. The CDR3 sequence is CASSQQVPGNTIYF. The CDR3 coding sequence is TGTGCCAGTAGTCAACAGGTACCTGGAAACACCATATATTTT.

This clone was detected once. This chain joins TRBV11-2 and TRBJ1-5; D remains unclear. The CDR3 spans 14 residues. V was pared by 2 bases and J by 4 bases, with 9 bases between. In germline, CDR1 is SGHAT, CDR2 FQNNGV. In DNA form, the CDR3 reads TGTGCCAGCAGCTTACGGGGTCTGAATCAGCCCCAGCATTTT. It translates to CASSLRGLNQPQHF.

With respect to this clone: No conserved phenylalanine or tryptophan ends this CDR3, so it is likely a read error. CDR3 coding DNA: TGTGCCAGTAGTATAGCGGGTTGGAACACTGAAGCTTTCCTT. Its protein is CASSIAGWNTEAFL. V is TRBV19 and J is TRBJ1-1; no reliable D call. The CDR3 length is 14 residues. The germline CDR1 and CDR2 sequences are LNHDA and SQIVND (reference sequence). V was cut by 1 base and J by 1 base, with 7 bases left in between.

This chain uses TRBV10-2 with TRBJ2-7; D possibly corresponds to TRBD1 (6 bases). Looked up from germline, CDR1 is WSHSY and CDR2 is SAAADI. This CDR3 contains 16 residues. The ends were cut back, 7 bases at V and 2 bases at J, with 21 bases in the middle. This CDR3 reads CASTRTQGEIAYEQYF. As DNA, the CDR3 is TGCGCCAGCACACGAACACAGGGTGAAATCGCCTACGAGCAGTACTTC.

The rearrangement links TRBV28 to TRBJ2-6, with TRBD1 matching over 8 bases. This CDR3 region has 16 residues. Germline V gene data show CDR1 as MDHEN and CDR2 as SYDVKM. The trim removed 8 bases at V and 0 bases at J, leaving 6 bases unmatched. The CDR3 spells CASRRTGSSGANVLTF. CDR3 sequence (DNA): TGTGCCAGCCGCAGGACAGGGTCCTCTGGGGCCAACGTCCTGACTTTC. The entire variable domain, with the rest obtained from reference TRBV28 and TRBJ2-6, is as follows: DVKVTQSSRYLVKRTGEKVFLECVQDMDHENMFWYRQDPGLGLRLIYFSYDVKMKEKGDIPEGYSVSREKKERFSLILESASTNQTSMYLCASRRTGSSGANVLTFGAGSRLTVL.

The rearrangement uses TRBV9 and TRBJ2-7; 8 bases match TRBD2. Germline V gene data show CDR1 as SGDLS and CDR2 as YYNGEE. The CDR3 runs to 15 residues. The V and J ends lost 0 bases and 3 bases, in that order; junction bases with no gene match: 5. CDR3 sequence: CASSVAGTSVYEQYF. CDR3 DNA: TGTGCCAGCAGCGTAGCCGGGACTAGTGTCTACGAGCAGTACTTC.

The V call is TRBV28, the J call TRBJ1-1, with 9 bases lining up with TRBD1. The germline CDR1 and CDR2 sequences are MDHEN and SYDVKM. The CDR3 is made up of 15 amino acids. V trimming: 7 bases; J trimming: 1 base; junction bases outside the gene matches: 7. This CDR3 reads CASNTGGAGNTEAFF. The CDR3, as DNA: TGTGCCAGCAATACAGGGGGCGCGGGGAACACTGAAGCTTTCTTT.

The chain employs TRBV11-3 and TRBJ2-5; tentatively, D is TRBD2 (5 bases). CDR1 and CDR2 from the germline V gene are SGHNT and YENEEA. V shed 1 base and J shed 1 base, with 7 bases lying between them. CDR3 size: 14 residues. As DNA, the CDR3 is TGTGCCAGCAGCTTAGGCGGGCTCCAAGAGACCCAGTACTTC. It codes for CASSLGGLQETQYF.

The CDR3 coding sequence is TGTGCCAGCAGCCTCCTAACACAGGGACTAGGGGCGACCCAGTACTTC. It translates to CASSLLTQGLGATQYF. The chain employs TRBV5-5 and TRBJ2-5, with 8 nucleotides matching TRBD2. There are 16 residues in the CDR3. The germline V gene encodes CDR1 SGHKS and CDR2 YYEKEE (reference sequence). J gave up 7 bases and V 4 bases, and 15 bases lay outside the gene matches.

The chain recombines TRBV5-1 with TRBJ2-6, with unresolved D. V was clipped by 0 bases and J by 0 bases, with 4 bases between them. CDR3 length equals 15 residues. Looked up from germline, CDR1 is SGHRS and CDR2 is YFSETQ. The CDR3 nucleotides are TGCGCCAGCAGCTTGGGCTACTCTGGGGCCAACGTCCTGACTTTC. Encoded protein: CASSLGYSGANVLTF.